Described below is a single T cell receptor beta chain sequence and its context. Its specificity is not known. With a much larger clone just one base away, this may be a read error. The data were obtained in a study of blood T cells in healthy people across ages. A sample-barcoded 5' primer and a J-beta primer mix were used in a second PCR of about 6 to 12 cycles. TCRdb redid the calling of the 5' RACE reads with MiXCR, one entry per CDR3 protein. The data contain 1 million to 1.2 million distinct CDR3 sequences, approximately 38% of them singletons. General study points: With unsorted PBMCs, a conclusive comparison of naive versus antigen-experienced cells was not possible. There was no known CMV status for donors, so expanded clonotype changes were possibly confounded.

Donors ranged from roughly 6 to 100 years old and were healthy Caucasians in Russia. The CDR3 spans 15 residues. The germline gives CDR1 SQVTM, CDR2 ANQGSEA. V and J are TRBV29-1 and TRBJ1-2, with D uncertain. The sequencing sample was made of blood. The sequence was obtained from a young man in good health. In nucleotides, the CDR3 is TGCAGCGTTGAATCGGTCAGAGAGAGTAACTATGGCTGCACCTTC. Encoded protein: CSVESVRESNYGCTF.